In this sample, the clone carrying this T cell receptor beta chain turned up a few times. No antigen is known for it. The record originates from a study of T cell responses to AZD1222 COVID-19 vaccine. Study-level findings and limits: Just a handful of AZD1222 recipients were seropositive at baseline. Spike-specific TCRs gained breadth and depth after people received two AZD1222 doses. Spike-wide coverage was observed for vaccine-associated CD4 TCRs, with dominant responses at 160-218 and 743-854. Reportedly, nearly half of unique spike TCRs recognized epitopes outside B.1.351/B.1.1.7 mutations.

V was cut by 0 bases and J by 4 bases, with 12 bases left in between. Germline loops: CDR1 SNHLY, CDR2 FYNNEI. The CDR3 length is 15 residues. Clones were read by immunoSEQ multiplex PCR, and TCRdb kept only the in-frame ones, dropping some. The sample yields about 84,000 clones, approximately 85% seen once. The sequence was collected from an adult who received the AZD1222 COVID-19 vaccine. This sequence joins TRBV2 and TRBJ2-5; maybe TRBD1 (6 bases). Material: peripheral blood, obtained 28 days after the second AZD1222 dose. This CDR3 reads CASSEATGRGETQYF. The CDR3 DNA is TGTGCCAGCAGTGAAGCGACGGGCAGGGGAGAGACCCAGTACTTC.